The rows below give T cell receptor beta chains drawn from one sample of a study of T cells after yellow fever vaccination. TCRdb ran MiXCR on the 5' RACE reads and lists one entry per CDR3 protein. The table includes tens of thousands of distinct CDR3 sequences, roughly 15% detected once. The sequencing used CD8+ T cells not binding an NS4B(214-222) dextramer, sorted from PBMCs, collected approximately 20 days after the first yellow fever vaccination. All receptors come from a young man who received the YFV17D yellow fever vaccine. Each CDR3 is given with its conserved first and last residue. The D gene is left open where the match is weak. Clone size is given for some rows only: seen once, a few or many times, or a class if the clone is expanded.

TRBV7-2,few,TRBJ1-2,-,CASSTGTNLYGYTF,TGTGCCAGCAGCACCGGGACAAACCTCTATGGCTACACCTTC
TRBV15,few,TRBJ1-5,-,CATSSDLTGGRDQPQHF,TGTGCCACCAGCAGTGACCTGACGGGGGGTCGGGATCAGCCCCAGCATTTT
TRBV27,few,TRBJ1-1,-,CASSLSAGRNEAFF,TGTGCCAGCAGTTTATCGGCAGGGCGCAATGAAGCTTTCTTT
TRBV4-2,few,TRBJ2-1,-,CASVTAYNEQFF,TGTGCCAGCGTGACAGCCTACAATGAGCAGTTCTTC
TRBV6-5,-,TRBJ1-2,TRBD1,CASSRLFPGGTGDGYTF,TGTGCCAGCAGTCGATTATTCCCCGGAGGGACAGGAGATGGCTACACCTTC
TRBV7-6,few,TRBJ2-5,TRBD1,CASSLAMGQGIETQYF,TGTGCCAGCAGCTTAGCAATGGGACAGGGAATAGAGACCCAGTACTTC
TRBV6-2/TRBV6-3,-,TRBJ1-1,-,CASSPWRVAEAFF,TGTGCCAGCAGTCCATGGAGGGTGGCTGAAGCTTTCTTT
TRBV12-3/TRBV12-4,-,TRBJ2-3,-,CASSPLGEDTQYF,TGTGCCAGCAGCCCCCTCGGGGAGGATACGCAGTATTTT
TRBV29-1,many,TRBJ2-2,-,CSVDRPNTGELFF,TGCAGCGTCGACCGTCCGAACACCGGGGAGCTGTTTTTT
TRBV12-5,few,TRBJ2-1,-,CASGLTQGNEQFF,TGTGCTAGTGGTTTGACGCAGGGTAATGAGCAGTTCTTC
TRBV29-1,many,TRBJ2-3,-,CSVEGVPLAFTDTQYF,TGCAGCGTTGAAGGTGTACCCCTCGCCTTCACAGATACGCAGTATTTT
TRBV7-8,few,TRBJ2-1,-,CASSPINMNNEQFF,TGTGCCAGCAGCCCGATTAATATGAACAATGAGCAGTTCTTC
TRBV4-3,-,TRBJ2-5,-,CASSQDGEYQETQYF,TGCGCCAGCAGCCAAGATGGGGAGTACCAAGAGACCCAGTACTTC
TRBV6-1,-,TRBJ2-2,-,CASSEGGTGELFF,TGTGCCAGCAGTGAAGGAGGCACCGGGGAGCTGTTTTTT
TRBV4-1,few,TRBJ1-3,-,CASSHVTGITGNTIYF,TGCGCCAGCAGCCACGTAACAGGGATCACTGGAAACACCATATATTTT
TRBV7-6,few,TRBJ2-7,-,CASTTSGPPYEQYF,TGTGCCAGCACCACCTCCGGGCCCCCCTACGAGCAGTACTTC
TRBV12-3/TRBV12-4,few,TRBJ2-5,TRBD1,CASSLRQGQETQYF,TGTGCCAGCAGTCTAAGACAGGGTCAAGAGACCCAGTACTTC
TRBV6-5,-,TRBJ2-3,-,CASSYWASGEEDTQYF,TGTGCCAGCAGTTACTGGGCGTCAGGGGAGGAGGATACGCAGTATTTT
TRBV5-5,few,TRBJ1-2,-,CASSSRQGAYGYTF,TGTGCCAGCAGCTCCCGACAAGGGGCGTATGGCTACACCTTC
TRBV6-5,-,TRBJ2-7,TRBD1,CASSFTGQRSYEQYF,TGTGCCAGCAGTTTCACGGGACAGAGGAGCTACGAGCAGTACTTC
TRBV9,few,TRBJ2-6,-,CASSVVGAGANVLTF,TGTGCCAGCAGCGTAGTGGGGGCTGGGGCCAACGTCCTGACTTTC
TRBV4-1,-,TRBJ1-1,-,CASSQWGVTEAFF,TGCGCCAGCAGCCAATGGGGGGTTACTGAAGCTTTCTTT
TRBV3-1,many,TRBJ2-7,-,CASSQGAGYEQYF,TGTGCCAGCAGCCAAGGAGCCGGCTACGAGCAGTACTTC
TRBV10-2,few,TRBJ2-1,TRBD2,CASQTSGGYNEQFF,TGCGCCAGCCAGACTAGCGGGGGGTACAATGAGCAGTTCTTC
TRBV6-2/TRBV6-3,few,TRBJ2-2,-,CASTYLGDTGELFF,TGTGCCAGCACCTACCTTGGAGACACCGGGGAGCTGTTTTTT
TRBV24-1,once,TRBJ1-4,-,CATLNRENREKLFF,TGTGCCACCCTCAACCGGGAAAATAGAGAAAAACTGTTTTTT
TRBV20-1,-,TRBJ2-5,TRBD2,CSASGASGGAQETQYF,TGCAGTGCTAGCGGAGCTAGCGGGGGGGCCCAAGAGACCCAGTACTTC
TRBV6-5,once,TRBJ2-2,-,CASSYGLTLTGELFF,TGTGCCAGCAGTTACGGGCTAACCCTCACCGGGGAGCTGTTTTTT
TRBV5-1,few,TRBJ2-3,TRBD1,CASSLTGEGGTDTQYF,TGCGCCAGCAGCCTGACAGGGGAAGGTGGCACAGATACGCAGTATTTT
TRBV2,few,TRBJ2-7,-,CASRGVESYEQYF,TGTGCCAGCAGGGGGGTCGAATCCTACGAGCAGTACTTC
TRBV5-5,-,TRBJ2-1,-,CASSRRRGQSYNEQFF,TGTGCCAGCAGCCGGCGACGGGGCCAGTCCTACAATGAGCAGTTCTTC
TRBV20-1,-,TRBJ2-5,-,CSGTIVLETQYF,TGCAGTGGGACCATAGTGTTGGAGACCCAGTACTTC
TRBV6-6,few,TRBJ2-1,-,CASSGARDEQFF,TGTGCCAGCAGTGGTGCAAGGGATGAGCAGTTCTTC
TRBV5-4,few,TRBJ2-2,-,CASSGGTGELFF,TGTGCCAGCTCCGGGGGCACCGGGGAGCTGTTTTTT
TRBV27,few,TRBJ2-2,-,CASQIGTGELFF,TGTGCCAGCCAAATCGGCACCGGGGAGCTGTTTTTT